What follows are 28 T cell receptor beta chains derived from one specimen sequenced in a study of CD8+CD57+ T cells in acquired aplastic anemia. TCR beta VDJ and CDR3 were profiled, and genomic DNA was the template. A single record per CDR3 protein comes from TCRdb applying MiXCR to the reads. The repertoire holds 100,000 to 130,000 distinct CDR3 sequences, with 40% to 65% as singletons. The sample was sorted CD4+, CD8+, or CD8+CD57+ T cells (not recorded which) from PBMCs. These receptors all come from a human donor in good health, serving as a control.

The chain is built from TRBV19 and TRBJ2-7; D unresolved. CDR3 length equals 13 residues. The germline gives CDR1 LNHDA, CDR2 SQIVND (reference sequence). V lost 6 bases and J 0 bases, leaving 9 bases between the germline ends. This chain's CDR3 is CASSVRGSYEQYF. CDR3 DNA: TGTGCCAGTAGCGTAAGAGGCTCCTACGAGCAGTACTTC.

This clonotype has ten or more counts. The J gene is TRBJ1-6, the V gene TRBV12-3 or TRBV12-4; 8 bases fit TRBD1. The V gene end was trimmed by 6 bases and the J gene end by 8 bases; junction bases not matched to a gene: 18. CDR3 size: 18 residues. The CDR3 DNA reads TGTGCCAGCAGCGCCCTGGACAGGGAGGACGCATTAGATTCACCCCTCCACTTT. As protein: CASSALDREDALDSPLHF.

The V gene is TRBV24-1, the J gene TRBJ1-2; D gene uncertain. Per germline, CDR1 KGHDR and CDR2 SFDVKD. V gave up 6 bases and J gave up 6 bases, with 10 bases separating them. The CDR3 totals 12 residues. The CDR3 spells CATSHVLHGYTF. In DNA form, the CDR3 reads TGTGCCACCAGTCATGTACTACATGGCTACACCTTC.

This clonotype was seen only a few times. CDR3 DNA: TGTGCCAGCAAGGCGACAGGGGTTGAGCGTAGTTCACCCCTCCACTTT. It encodes CASKATGVERSSPLHF. V is TRBV2 and J is TRBJ1-6, with 8 bases aligning to TRBD1. The length of the CDR3 is 16 residues. Germline trimming cut 7 bases from V and 9 bases from J; bases unmatched to any gene: 14. Germline lookup yields CDR1 SNHLY and CDR2 FYNNEI.

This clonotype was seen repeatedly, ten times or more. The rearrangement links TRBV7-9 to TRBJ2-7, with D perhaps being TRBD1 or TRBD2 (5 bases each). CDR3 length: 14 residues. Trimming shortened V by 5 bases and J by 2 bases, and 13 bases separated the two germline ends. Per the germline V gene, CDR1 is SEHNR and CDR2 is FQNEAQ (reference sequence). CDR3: CASSARQGPYEQYF. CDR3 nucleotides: TGTGCCAGCAGCGCGCGGCAGGGACCCTACGAGCAGTACTTC. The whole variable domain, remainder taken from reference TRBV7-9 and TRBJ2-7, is DTGVSQNPRHKITKRGQNVTFRCDPISEHNRLYWYRQTLGQGPEFLTYFQNEAQLEKSRLLSDRFSAERPKGSFSTLEIQRTEQGDSAMYLCASSARQGPYEQYFGPGTRLTVT.

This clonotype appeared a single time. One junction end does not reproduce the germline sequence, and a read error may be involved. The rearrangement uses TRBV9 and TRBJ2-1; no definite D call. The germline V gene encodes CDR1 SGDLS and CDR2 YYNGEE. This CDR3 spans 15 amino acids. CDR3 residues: CASSVYQNSYNGQFF. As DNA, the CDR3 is TGTGCCAGCAGCGTATACCAGAACTCCTACAATGGGCAGTTCTTC.

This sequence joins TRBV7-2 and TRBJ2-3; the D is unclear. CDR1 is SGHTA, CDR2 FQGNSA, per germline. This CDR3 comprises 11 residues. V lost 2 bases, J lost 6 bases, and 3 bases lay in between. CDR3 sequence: CASSLIDTQYF. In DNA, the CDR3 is TGTGCCAGCAGCTTAATTGATACGCAGTATTTT.

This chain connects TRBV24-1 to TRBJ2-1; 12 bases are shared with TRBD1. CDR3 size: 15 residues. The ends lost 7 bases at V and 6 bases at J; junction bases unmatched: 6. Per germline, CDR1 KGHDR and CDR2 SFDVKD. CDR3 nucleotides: TGTGCCACCAGGGGACAGGGGGCAGAGATCAATGAGCAGTTCTTC. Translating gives CATRGQGAEINEQFF.

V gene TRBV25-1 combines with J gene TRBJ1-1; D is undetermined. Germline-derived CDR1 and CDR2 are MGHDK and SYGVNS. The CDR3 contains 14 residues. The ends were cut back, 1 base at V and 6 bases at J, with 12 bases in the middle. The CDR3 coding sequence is TGTGCCAGCAGTGAATTAGGTGATAGCTCTGAAGCTTTCTTT. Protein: CASSELGDSSEAFF.

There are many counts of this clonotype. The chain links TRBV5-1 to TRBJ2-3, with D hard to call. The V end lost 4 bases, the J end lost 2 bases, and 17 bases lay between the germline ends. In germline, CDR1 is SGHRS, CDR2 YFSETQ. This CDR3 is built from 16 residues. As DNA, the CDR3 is TGCGCCAGCAGCCCCATTGGGTCCCTCTTCACAGATACGCAGTATTTT. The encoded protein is CASSPIGSLFTDTQYF. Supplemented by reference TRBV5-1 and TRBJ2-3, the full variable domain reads KAGVTQTPRYLIKTRGQQVTLSCSPISGHRSVSWYQQTPGQGLQFLFEYFSETQRNKGNFPGRFSGRQFSNSRSEMNVSTLELGDSALYLCASSPIGSLFTDTQYFGPGTRLTVL.

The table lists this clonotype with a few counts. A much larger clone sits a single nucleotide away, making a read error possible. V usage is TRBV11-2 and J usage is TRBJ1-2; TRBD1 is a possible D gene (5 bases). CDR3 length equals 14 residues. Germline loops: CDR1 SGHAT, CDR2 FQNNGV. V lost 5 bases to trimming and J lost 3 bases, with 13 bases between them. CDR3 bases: TGTGCCAGCAGCCCCCGGGGCGGCTACTATGGCTACACCTTC. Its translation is CASSPRGGYYGYTF.

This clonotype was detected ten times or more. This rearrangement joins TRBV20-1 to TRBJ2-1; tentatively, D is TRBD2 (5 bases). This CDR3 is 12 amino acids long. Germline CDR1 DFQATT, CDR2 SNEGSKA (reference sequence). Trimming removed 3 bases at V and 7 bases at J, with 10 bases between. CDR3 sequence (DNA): TGCAGTGCTAGCGGGGTGGTTAATGAGCAGTTCTTC. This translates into CSASGVVNEQFF.

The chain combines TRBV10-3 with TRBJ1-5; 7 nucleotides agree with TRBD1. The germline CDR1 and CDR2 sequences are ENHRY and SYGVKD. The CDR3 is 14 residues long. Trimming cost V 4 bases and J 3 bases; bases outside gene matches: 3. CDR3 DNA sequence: TGTGCCATCAGTGGACAGGGCGCCAATCAGCCCCAGCATTTT. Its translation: CAISGQGANQPQHF.

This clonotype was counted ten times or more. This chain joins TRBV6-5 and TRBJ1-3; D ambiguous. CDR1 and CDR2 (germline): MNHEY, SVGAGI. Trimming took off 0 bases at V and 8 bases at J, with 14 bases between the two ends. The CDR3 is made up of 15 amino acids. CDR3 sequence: CASSYSMAVRDTIYF. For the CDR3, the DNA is TGTGCCAGCAGTTACTCGATGGCAGTACGGGACACCATATATTTT.

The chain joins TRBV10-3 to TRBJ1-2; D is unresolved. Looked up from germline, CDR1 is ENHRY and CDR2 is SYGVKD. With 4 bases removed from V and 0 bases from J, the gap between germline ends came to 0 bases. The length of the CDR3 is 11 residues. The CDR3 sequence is CAISANYGYTF. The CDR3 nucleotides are TGTGCCATCAGTGCTAACTATGGCTACACCTTC.

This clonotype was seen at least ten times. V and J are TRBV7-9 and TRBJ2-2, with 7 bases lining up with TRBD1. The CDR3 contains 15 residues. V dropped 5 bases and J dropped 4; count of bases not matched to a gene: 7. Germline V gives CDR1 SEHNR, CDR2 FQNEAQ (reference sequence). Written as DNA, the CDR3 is TGTGCCAGCAGCCCTGTGGGACAGTCCACCGGGGAGCTGTTTTTT. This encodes CASSPVGQSTGELFF.

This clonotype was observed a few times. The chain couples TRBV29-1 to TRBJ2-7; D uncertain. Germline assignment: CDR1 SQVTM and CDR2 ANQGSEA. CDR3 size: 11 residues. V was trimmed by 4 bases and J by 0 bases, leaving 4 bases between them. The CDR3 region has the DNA TGCAGCGTTGGAACCTCCTACGAGCAGTACTTC. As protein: CSVGTSYEQYF.

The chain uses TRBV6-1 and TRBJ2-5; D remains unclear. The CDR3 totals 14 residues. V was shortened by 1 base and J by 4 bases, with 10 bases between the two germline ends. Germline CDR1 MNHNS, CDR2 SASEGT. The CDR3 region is CASSEVQFGETQYF. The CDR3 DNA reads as TGTGCCAGCAGTGAAGTACAGTTTGGAGAGACCCAGTACTTC.

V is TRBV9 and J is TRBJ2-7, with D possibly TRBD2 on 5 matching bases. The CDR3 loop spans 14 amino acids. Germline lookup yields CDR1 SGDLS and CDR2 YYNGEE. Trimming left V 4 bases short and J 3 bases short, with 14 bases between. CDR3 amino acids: CASSPHGENYEQYF. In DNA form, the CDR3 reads TGTGCCAGCAGCCCCCACGGGGAAAACTACGAGCAGTACTTC.

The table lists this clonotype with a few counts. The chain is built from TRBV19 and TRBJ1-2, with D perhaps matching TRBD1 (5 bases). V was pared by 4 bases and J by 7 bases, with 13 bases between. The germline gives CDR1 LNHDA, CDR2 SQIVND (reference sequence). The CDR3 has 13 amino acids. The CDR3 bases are TGTGCCAGTAGTACTACAACGGGGGTTGGCTACACCTTC. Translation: CASSTTTGVGYTF. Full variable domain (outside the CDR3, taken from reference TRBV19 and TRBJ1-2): DGGITQSPKYLFRKEGQNVTLSCEQNLNHDAMYWYRQDPGQGLRLIYYSQIVNDFQKGDIAEGYSVSREKKESFPLTVTSAQKNPTAFYLCASSTTTGVGYTFGSGTRLTVV.

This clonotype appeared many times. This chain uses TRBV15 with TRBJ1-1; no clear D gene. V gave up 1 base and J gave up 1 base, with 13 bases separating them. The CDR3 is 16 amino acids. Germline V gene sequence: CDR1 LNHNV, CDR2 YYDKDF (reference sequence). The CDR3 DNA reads TGTGCCACCAGCAGAGGTTCTATCGGGGAGAACACTGAAGCTTTCTTT. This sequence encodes CATSRGSIGENTEAFF.

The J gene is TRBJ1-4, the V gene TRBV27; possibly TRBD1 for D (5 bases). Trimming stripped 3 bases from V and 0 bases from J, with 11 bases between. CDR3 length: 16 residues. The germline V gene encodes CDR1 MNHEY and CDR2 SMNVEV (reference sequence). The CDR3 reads CASSFLGPATNEKLFF. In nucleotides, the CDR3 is TGTGCCAGCAGTTTTCTGGGGCCGGCAACTAATGAAAAACTGTTTTTT.

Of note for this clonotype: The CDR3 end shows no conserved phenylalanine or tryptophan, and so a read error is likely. This CDR3 reads CSARPGTGNFYEQYL. The CDR3 DNA reads as TGCAGTGCAAGACCCGGGACAGGGAACTTCTACGAGCAGTACCTC. The chain couples TRBV20-1 to TRBJ2-7; 9 nucleotides align to TRBD1. Unmatched junction bases numbered 12, after V lost 6 bases and J lost 3 bases. The germline V gene encodes CDR1 DFQATT and CDR2 SNEGSKA (reference sequence). This CDR3 has 15 amino acids.

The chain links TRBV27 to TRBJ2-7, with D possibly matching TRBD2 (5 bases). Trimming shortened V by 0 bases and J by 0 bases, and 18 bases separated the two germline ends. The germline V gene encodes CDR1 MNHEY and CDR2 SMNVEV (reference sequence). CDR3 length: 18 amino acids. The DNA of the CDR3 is TGTGCCAGCAGTTTATCGATCCCCGGCAGCGGTTACTCCTACGAGCAGTACTTC. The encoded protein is CASSLSIPGSGYSYEQYF.

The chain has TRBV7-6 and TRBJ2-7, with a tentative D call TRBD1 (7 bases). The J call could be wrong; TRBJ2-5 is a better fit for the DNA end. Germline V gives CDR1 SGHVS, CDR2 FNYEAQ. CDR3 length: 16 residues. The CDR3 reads CASSSDAGGQEETQYF. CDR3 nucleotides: TGTGCCAGCAGCTCAGACGCAGGGGGGCAGGAAGAGACCCAGTACTTC.

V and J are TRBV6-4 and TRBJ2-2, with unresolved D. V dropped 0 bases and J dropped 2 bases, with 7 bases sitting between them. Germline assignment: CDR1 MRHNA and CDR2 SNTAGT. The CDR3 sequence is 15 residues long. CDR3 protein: CASSDSRSNTGELFF. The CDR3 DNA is TGTGCCAGCAGTGACTCGCGGAGTAACACCGGGGAGCTGTTTTTT.

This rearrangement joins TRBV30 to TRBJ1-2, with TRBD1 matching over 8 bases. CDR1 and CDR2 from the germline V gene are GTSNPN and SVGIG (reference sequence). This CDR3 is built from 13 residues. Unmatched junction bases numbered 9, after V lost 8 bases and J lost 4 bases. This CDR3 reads CAGTGSGLYGYTF. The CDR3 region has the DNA TGTGCCGGGACAGGCTCGGGACTCTATGGCTACACCTTC.

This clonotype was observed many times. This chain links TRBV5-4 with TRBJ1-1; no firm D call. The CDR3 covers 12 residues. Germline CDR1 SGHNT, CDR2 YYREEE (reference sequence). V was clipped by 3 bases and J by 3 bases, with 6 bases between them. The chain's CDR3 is CASSSRDTEAFF. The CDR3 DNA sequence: TGTGCCAGCAGCTCACGAGACACTGAAGCTTTCTTT.